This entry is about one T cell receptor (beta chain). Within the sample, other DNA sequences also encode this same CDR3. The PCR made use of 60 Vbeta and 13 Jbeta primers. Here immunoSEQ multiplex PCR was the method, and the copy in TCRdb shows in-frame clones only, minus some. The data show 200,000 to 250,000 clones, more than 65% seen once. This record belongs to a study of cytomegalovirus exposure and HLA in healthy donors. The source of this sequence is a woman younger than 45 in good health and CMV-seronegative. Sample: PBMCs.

CDR3 in amino acids: CSVDSYNEQFF. In DNA, the CDR3 is TGCAGCGTTGACAGTTACAATGAGCAGTTCTTC. This chain connects TRBV29-1 to TRBJ2-1; no clear D gene. The CDR3 consists of 11 residues. The V and J ends lost 3 bases and 4 bases respectively, with 4 bases between them. CDR1 and CDR2 (germline): SQVTM, ANQGSEA.